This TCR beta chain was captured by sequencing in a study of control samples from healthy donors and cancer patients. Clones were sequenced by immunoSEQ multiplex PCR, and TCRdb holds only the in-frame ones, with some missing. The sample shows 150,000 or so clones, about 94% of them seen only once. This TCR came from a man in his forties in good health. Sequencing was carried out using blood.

The CDR3 bases are TGTGCCAGCAGTTTGTTACGGGGCGCCTACGAGCAGTACTTC. This gives the protein CASSLLRGAYEQYF. This chain connects TRBV28 to TRBJ2-7; D tentatively fits TRBD1 or TRBD2 (5 bases each). Trimming stripped 3 bases from V and 2 bases from J, with 11 bases between. The CDR3 covers 14 residues. Germline CDR1 and CDR2: MDHEN and SYDVKM.